The rows below give T cell receptor beta chains drawn from one sample of a study of cytomegalovirus exposure and HLA in healthy donors. Using immunoSEQ multiplex PCR, the repertoire was profiled, and TCRdb retains in-frame clones only, with some absent. The top ten clones hold 7.4% of a sample with around 160,000 clones, approximately 77% of them seen once. What was sequenced was PBMCs. Source of these receptors: a male donor in good health and CMV-seropositive. Both conserved end residues are part of each CDR3. The D gene is left open where the match is weak. The size entry is marked missing in some rows and otherwise reads once, few, many or a size class.

>TRBD1|TRBV9|NA|TRBJ1-6
TGTGCCAGCAGCGTAGGGGACAGCAGTTATAATTCACCCCTCCACTTT
CASSVGDSSYNSPLHF
>NA|TRBV21-1|NA|TRBJ2-3
TGTGCCAGCAGCAAATTGGCCCGACTAGCGGGGGGGCAGTTAATCACAGATACGCAGTATTTT
CASSKLARLAGGQLITDTQYF
>TRBD1|TRBV4-1|NA|TRBJ2-7
TGCGCCAGCAGCCAAGATCCAGGGACAGGGTCCGAGCAGTACTTC
CASSQDPGTGSEQYF
>NA|TRBV12-5|NA|TRBJ1-4
TGTGCTAGTGGTCCACCCCACACCTCACGAAGATCCGCAACTAATGAAAAACTGTTTTTT
CASGPPHTSRRSATNEKLFF
>TRBD1|TRBV19|NA|TRBJ1-1
TGTGCCAGTACCAAGCAGGGGGGAGGCACTGAAGCTTTCTTT
CASTKQGGGTEAFF
>TRBD1|TRBV2|NA|TRBJ2-1
TGTGCCAGCAGTGAAGGAGGGGGCAAGAATGAGCAGTTCTTC
CASSEGGGKNEQFF
>TRBD1|TRBV6-1|NA|TRBJ1-6
TGTGCCAGCAGGACAGGGAATTCACCCCTCCACTTT
CASRTGNSPLHF
>TRBD1|TRBV15|NA|TRBJ1-1
TGTGCCACCAGACCCGGGACAGCCATTCCGGGCACTGAAGCTTTCTTT
CATRPGTAIPGTEAFF
>NA|TRBV7-2|NA|TRBJ2-7
TGTGCCAGCAGCGCGGGACCCCCAACAATCTACGAGCAGTACTTC
CASSAGPPTIYEQYF
>TRBD2|TRBV9|NA|TRBJ2-7
TGTGCCAGCAGCCCCAGCGGGGGCAAGGGATACGAGCAGTACTTC
CASSPSGGKGYEQYF
>TRBD1|TRBV7-9|NA|TRBJ2-7
TGTTCCAGCAGCCCTGGGACAGGCTACGAGCAGTACTTC
CSSSPGTGYEQYF
>NA|TRBV5-1|NA|TRBJ2-7
TGCGCCAGCAGCTTTGGTGGTATTGACTACGAGCAGTACTTC
CASSFGGIDYEQYF
>TRBD1|TRBV19|NA|TRBJ1-1
TGTGCCAGTAGCGCCGGGACAGGGGCGCGGGGCACTGAAGCTTTCTTT
CASSAGTGARGTEAFF
>TRBD2|TRBV10-2|NA|TRBJ2-1
TGCGCCAGCAGCCCTGGGACTAGCGTCAATGAGCAGTTCTTC
CASSPGTSVNEQFF
>NA|TRBV2|NA|TRBJ2-1
TGTGCCAGCAGGGACAATAATGAGCAGTTCTTC
CASRDNNEQFF
>NA|TRBV4-1|NA|TRBJ1-6
TGCGCCAGCAGCCAAGACAGGGGAGTTGGTTCACCCCTCCACTTT
CASSQDRGVGSPLHF
>TRBD1|TRBV5-4|NA|TRBJ1-2
TGTGCCAGCAGCTTGCCCGGGACAGGGAAGAACTATGGCTACACCTTC
CASSLPGTGKNYGYTF
>NA|TRBV14|NA|TRBJ1-1
TGTGCCAGCAGCAGGGGATTGAACACTGAAGCTTTCTTT
CASSRGLNTEAFF
>TRBD1|TRBV5-8|NA|TRBJ1-2
TGTGCCAGCAGCGCAACAGGGGGAGGGCGATATGGCTACACCTTC
CASSATGGGRYGYTF
>TRBD1|TRBV7-2|NA|TRBJ1-5
TGTGCCAGCAGCTCGACAGGGACCCAGCCCCAGCATTTT
CASSSTGTQPQHF
>NA|TRBV10-3|NA|TRBJ1-1
TGTGCCATCAGGAGTCCCATGAACACTGAAGCTTTCTTT
CAIRSPMNTEAFF
>NA|TRBV27|few|TRBJ2-7
TGTGCCAGCAGCCTTCGGATGGAGTACGAGCAGTACTTC
CASSLRMEYEQYF
>TRBD1|TRBV7-3|NA|TRBJ1-2
TGTGCCAGCAGCTTAACCTCACAGGGGTCCGCTGGCTACACCTTC
CASSLTSQGSAGYTF
>NA|TRBV7-2|NA|TRBJ1-1
TGTGCCAGCAGCTTAGCCGGGGGGAACACTGAAGCTTTCTTT
CASSLAGGNTEAFF
>TRBD1|TRBV7-9|NA|TRBJ1-2
TGTGCCAGCAGCTTAGGGGACAGAGTCTATGGCTACACCTTC
CASSLGDRVYGYTF
>NA|TRBV6-4|once|TRBJ2-5
TGTGCCAGCAGTGAGAGAGGGGGGGTAGAGACCCAGTACTTC
CASSERGGVETQYF